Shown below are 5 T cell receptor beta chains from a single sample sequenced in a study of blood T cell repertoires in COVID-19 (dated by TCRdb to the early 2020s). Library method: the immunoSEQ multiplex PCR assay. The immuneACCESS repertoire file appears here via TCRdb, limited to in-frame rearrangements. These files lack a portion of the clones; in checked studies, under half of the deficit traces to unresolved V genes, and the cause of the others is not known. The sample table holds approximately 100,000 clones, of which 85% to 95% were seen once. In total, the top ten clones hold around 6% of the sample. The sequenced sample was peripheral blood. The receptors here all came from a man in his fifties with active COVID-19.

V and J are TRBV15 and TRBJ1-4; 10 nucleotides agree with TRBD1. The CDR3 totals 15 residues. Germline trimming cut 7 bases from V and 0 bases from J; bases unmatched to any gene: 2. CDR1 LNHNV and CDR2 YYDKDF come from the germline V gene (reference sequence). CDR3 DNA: TGTGCCACCACTGGACAGGGGGCAACTAATGAAAAACTGTTTTTT. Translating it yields CATTGQGATNEKLFF.

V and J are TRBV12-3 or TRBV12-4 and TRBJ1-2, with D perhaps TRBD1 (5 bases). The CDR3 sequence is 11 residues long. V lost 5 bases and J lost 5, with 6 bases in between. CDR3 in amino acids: CASSKGYGYTF. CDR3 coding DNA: TGTGCCAGCAGTAAGGGGTATGGCTACACCTTC.

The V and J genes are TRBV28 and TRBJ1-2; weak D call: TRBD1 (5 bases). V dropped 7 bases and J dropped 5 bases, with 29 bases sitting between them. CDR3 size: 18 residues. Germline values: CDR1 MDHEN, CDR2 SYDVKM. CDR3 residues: CASNLPAAAGGATYGYTF. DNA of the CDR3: TGTGCCAGCAACCTTCCCGCGGCTGCGGGGGGAGCGACTTATGGCTACACCTTC.

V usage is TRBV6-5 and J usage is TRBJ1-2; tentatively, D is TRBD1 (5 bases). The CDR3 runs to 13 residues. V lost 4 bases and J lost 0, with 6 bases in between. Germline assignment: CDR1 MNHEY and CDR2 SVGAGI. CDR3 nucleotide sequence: TGTGCCAGCAGTTTGACAGCTAACTATGGCTACACCTTC. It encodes CASSLTANYGYTF.

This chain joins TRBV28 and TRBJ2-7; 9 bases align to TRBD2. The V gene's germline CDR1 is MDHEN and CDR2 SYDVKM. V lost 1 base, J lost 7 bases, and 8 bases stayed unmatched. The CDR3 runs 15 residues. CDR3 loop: CASSLYVAGEREQYF. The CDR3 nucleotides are TGTGCCAGCAGTTTATATGTAGCGGGAGAGAGGGAGCAGTACTTC.